The 13 T cell receptor beta chains below all came from one sample that was sequenced in a study of blood T cell repertoires in COVID-19. Here immunoSEQ multiplex PCR was the method, and the copy in TCRdb shows in-frame clones only, minus some. This sample has more than 90,000 clones, with more than 75% found just once. Source material: peripheral blood. The receptor set was obtained from a man in his 70s with acute or convalescent COVID-19.

This rearrangement joins TRBV10-3 to TRBJ1-1, with TRBD1 matching over 7 bases. CDR1 is ENHRY and CDR2 is SYGVKD in the germline V gene. Trimming took 6 bases from V and 0 from J; bases not matched to a gene: 7. The CDR3 length is 15 residues. CDR3: CAIRQGVGVNTEAFF. CDR3 in DNA: TGTGCCATCAGGCAGGGGGTTGGGGTGAACACTGAAGCTTTCTTT.

The chain combines TRBV4-1 with TRBJ2-7; no clear D. The germline CDR1 and CDR2 sequences are MGHRA and YSYEKL. The CDR3 loop spans 16 amino acids. V shed 0 bases and J shed 0 bases, with 12 bases lying between them. The CDR3 protein is CASSQDQARASYEQYF. The DNA for the CDR3 is TGCGCCAGCAGCCAAGATCAGGCTCGAGCCTCCTACGAGCAGTACTTC.

The J gene is TRBJ2-7, the V gene TRBV28; D not certain. The CDR3 has 11 amino acids. V shed 5 bases and J shed 1 base, with 3 bases lying between them. CDR1 MDHEN and CDR2 SYDVKM come from the germline V gene. The CDR3 reads CASSVSYEQYF. The CDR3, as DNA: TGTGCCAGCAGTGTATCCTACGAGCAGTACTTC.

The chain joins TRBV27 to TRBJ1-2; weak D call: TRBD1 (6 bases). The germline V and J ends were trimmed by 0 bases and 4 bases, with 24 bases remaining between them. The CDR3 has 19 amino acids. Germline V gives CDR1 MNHEY, CDR2 SMNVEV (reference sequence). The CDR3 reads CASSLSSKGRLGGVYGYTF. CDR3 nucleotide sequence: TGTGCCAGCAGTTTATCGTCGAAAGGCAGATTAGGGGGTGTCTATGGCTACACCTTC.

The DNA of the CDR3 is TGTGCCAGCCCTCCGAGGAGGGGGGGACTATCCACAGATACGCAGTATTTT. It codes for CASPPRRGGLSTDTQYF. The genes are TRBV28 and TRBJ2-3, with D possibly TRBD2 on 7 matching bases. Trimming took off 8 bases at V and 2 bases at J, with 23 bases between the two ends. This CDR3 is built from 17 residues. CDR1 and CDR2 (germline): MDHEN, SYDVKM.

J is TRBJ2-1 and V is TRBV11-3, with TRBD2 as a possible D gene (6 bases). The CDR3 contains 14 residues. Trimming took off 1 base at V and 8 bases at J, with 12 bases between the two ends. Germline CDR1 SGHNT, CDR2 YENEEA. CDR3 nucleotides: TGTGCCAGCAGCTTAGCCGCGACTAGTTATGAGCAGTTCTTC. Amino acid sequence: CASSLAATSYEQFF.

J is TRBJ2-3 and V is TRBV3-1 (or the pseudogene TRBV3-2); the match to TRBD2 covers 14 bases. The germline V gene has CDR1 LGHDT and CDR2 YNNKEL (reference sequence). V shed 5 bases, J shed 8 bases, and the junction held 9 bases outside the gene matches. The CDR3 is 16 amino acids. Here the CDR3 DNA reads TGTGCCAGCAGCGTACGACTAGCGGGGGGGCACGGTACGCAGTATTTT. This codes for CASSVRLAGGHGTQYF.

This clone was seen a handful of times. J is TRBJ1-2 and V is TRBV20-1, with a tentative D call TRBD1 (5 bases). Trimming removed 3 bases from V and 5 bases from J, with 10 bases in between. CDR3 size: 12 residues. Germline V CDR1 and CDR2: DFQATT, SNEGSKA (reference sequence). CDR3 nucleotides: TGCAGTGCTAGTGATGGGGCTTATGGCTACACCTTC. As protein: CSASDGAYGYTF.

This sequence joins TRBV7-2 and TRBJ2-2; D is ambiguous. V lost 1 base, J lost 2 bases, and 8 bases lay in between. This CDR3 spans 15 amino acids. CDR1 is SGHTA, CDR2 FQGNSA, per germline. CDR3 residues: CASSLVSLNTGELFF. DNA for the CDR3: TGTGCCAGCAGCTTAGTATCCCTAAACACCGGGGAGCTGTTTTTT.

V is TRBV6-1 and J is TRBJ2-2; the D gene is possibly TRBD2 (5 bases). V lost 2 bases to trimming and J lost 2 bases, with 6 bases between them. Germline V CDR1 and CDR2: MNHNS, SASEGT. The CDR3 is 14 residues long. CDR3 loop: CASSERGNTGELFF. The CDR3 coding sequence is TGTGCCAGCAGTGAACGGGGTAACACCGGGGAGCTGTTTTTT.

The DNA of the CDR3 is TGCAGCGTCCTCAGGGGTGCTAATGAAAAACTGTTTTTT. Encoded protein: CSVLRGANEKLFF. This rearrangement joins TRBV29-1 to TRBJ1-4; D is perhaps TRBD1 (6 bases). CDR1 SQVTM and CDR2 ANQGSEA come from the germline V gene. V was clipped by 6 bases and J by 3 bases, with 11 bases between them. The length of the CDR3 is 13 residues.

The V call is TRBV5-1, the J call TRBJ1-1; 10 nucleotides align to TRBD1. Germline CDR1 SGHRS, CDR2 YFSETQ. The CDR3 runs to 15 residues. The V and J ends lost 3 bases and 7 bases, in that order; junction bases with no gene match: 9. CDR3 DNA: TGCGCCAGCAGCTCAAGACAGGGGGCTGCTGGTGAAGCTTTCTTT. Its protein is CASSSRQGAAGEAFF.

The chain combines TRBV5-1 with TRBJ2-3, with TRBD2 matching 11 bases. Germline values: CDR1 SGHRS, CDR2 YFSETQ. V lost 3 bases to trimming and J lost 3 bases; unmatched junction nucleotides: 3. CDR3 length equals 15 residues. CDR3 coding DNA: TGCGCCAGCAGCTATTTAGCGGGAGGGACAGATACGCAGTATTTT. Its translation: CASSYLAGGTDTQYF.